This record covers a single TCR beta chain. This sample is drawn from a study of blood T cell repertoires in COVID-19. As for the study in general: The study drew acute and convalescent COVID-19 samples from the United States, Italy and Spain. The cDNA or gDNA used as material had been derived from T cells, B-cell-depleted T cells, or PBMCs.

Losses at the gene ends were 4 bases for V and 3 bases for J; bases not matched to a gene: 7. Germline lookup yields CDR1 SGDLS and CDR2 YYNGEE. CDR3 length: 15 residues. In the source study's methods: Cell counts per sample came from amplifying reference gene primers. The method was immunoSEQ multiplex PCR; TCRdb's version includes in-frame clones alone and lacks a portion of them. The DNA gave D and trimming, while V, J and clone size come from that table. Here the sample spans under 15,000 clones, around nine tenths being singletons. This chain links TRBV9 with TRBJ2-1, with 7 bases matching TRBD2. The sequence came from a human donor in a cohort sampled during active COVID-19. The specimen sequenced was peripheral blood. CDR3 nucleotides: TGTGCCAGCAGCCAAAGCGGGGTGCTCTACAATGAGCAGTTCTTC. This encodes CASSQSGVLYNEQFF. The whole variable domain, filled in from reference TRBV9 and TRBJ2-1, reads DSGVTQTPKHLITATGQRVTLRCSPRSGDLSVYWYQQSLDQGLQFLIQYYNGEERAKGNILERFSAQQFPDLHSELNLSSLELGDSALYFCASSQSGVLYNEQFFGPGTRLTVL.